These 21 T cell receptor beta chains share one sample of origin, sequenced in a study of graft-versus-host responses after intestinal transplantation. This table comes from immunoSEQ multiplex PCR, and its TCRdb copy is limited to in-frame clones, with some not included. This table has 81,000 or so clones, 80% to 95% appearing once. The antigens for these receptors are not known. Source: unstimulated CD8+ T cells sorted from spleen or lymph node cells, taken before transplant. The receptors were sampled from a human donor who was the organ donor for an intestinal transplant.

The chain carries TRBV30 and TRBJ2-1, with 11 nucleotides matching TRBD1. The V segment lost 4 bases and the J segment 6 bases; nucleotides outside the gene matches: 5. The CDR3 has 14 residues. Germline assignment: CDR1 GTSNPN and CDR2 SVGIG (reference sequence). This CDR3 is CAWTPGTGGNEQFF. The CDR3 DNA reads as TGTGCCTGGACTCCCGGGACAGGGGGCAATGAGCAGTTCTTC.

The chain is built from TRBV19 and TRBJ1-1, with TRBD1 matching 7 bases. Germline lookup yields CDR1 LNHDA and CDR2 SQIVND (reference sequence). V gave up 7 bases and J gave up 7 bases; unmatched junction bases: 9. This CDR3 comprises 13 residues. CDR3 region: CASNPSGTVEAFF. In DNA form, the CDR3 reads TGTGCCAGTAACCCGTCGGGGACAGTTGAAGCTTTCTTT.

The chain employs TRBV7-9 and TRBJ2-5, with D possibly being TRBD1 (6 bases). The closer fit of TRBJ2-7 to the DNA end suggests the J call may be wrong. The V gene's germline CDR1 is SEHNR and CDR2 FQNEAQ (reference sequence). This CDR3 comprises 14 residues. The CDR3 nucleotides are TGTGCCAGCAGCTCCAAAGCTGACAGGTACGAGCAGTACTTC. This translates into CASSSKADRYEQYF.

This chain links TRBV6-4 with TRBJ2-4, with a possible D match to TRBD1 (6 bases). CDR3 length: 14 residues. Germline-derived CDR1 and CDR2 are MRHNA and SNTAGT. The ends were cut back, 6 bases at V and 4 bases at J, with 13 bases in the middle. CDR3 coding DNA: TGTGCCAGCAGGGACCAGGGGCCGAAAAACATTCAGTACTTC. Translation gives CASRDQGPKNIQYF.

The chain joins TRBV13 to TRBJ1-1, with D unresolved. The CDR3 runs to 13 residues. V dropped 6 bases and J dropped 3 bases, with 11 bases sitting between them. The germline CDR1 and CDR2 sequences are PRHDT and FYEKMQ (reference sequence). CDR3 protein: CASRVEGYTEAFF. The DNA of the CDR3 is TGTGCCAGCAGAGTTGAGGGTTACACTGAAGCTTTCTTT. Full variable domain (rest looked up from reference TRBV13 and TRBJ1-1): AAGVIQSPRHLIKEKRETATLKCYPIPRHDTVYWYQQGPGQDPQFLISFYEKMQSDKGSIPDRFSAQQFSDYHSELNMSSLELGDSALYFCASRVEGYTEAFFGQGTRLTVV.

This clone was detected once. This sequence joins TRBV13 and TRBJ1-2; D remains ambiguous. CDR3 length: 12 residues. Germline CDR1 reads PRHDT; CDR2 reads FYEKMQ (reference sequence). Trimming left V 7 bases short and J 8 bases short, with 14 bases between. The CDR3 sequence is CASTFLEAGYTF. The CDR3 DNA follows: TGTGCCAGCACCTTTCTTGAGGCCGGCTACACCTTC.

CDR3 protein: CASSFGDMNTEAFF. For the CDR3, the DNA is TGTGCCAGCAGCTTTGGGGACATGAACACTGAAGCTTTCTTT. The chain employs TRBV7-2 and TRBJ1-1; TRBD1 might be the D (6 bases). The V and J ends lost 3 bases and 0 bases respectively, with 8 bases between them. The CDR3 spans 14 residues. Germline V gives CDR1 SGHTA, CDR2 FQGNSA.

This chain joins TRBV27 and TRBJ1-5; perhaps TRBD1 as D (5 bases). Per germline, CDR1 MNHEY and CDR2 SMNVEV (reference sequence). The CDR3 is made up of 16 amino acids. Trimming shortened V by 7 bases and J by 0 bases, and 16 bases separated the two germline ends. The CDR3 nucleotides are TGTGCCAGCAACCCTCGACAGCCCTATAGCAATCAGCCCCAGCATTTT. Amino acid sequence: CASNPRQPYSNQPQHF.

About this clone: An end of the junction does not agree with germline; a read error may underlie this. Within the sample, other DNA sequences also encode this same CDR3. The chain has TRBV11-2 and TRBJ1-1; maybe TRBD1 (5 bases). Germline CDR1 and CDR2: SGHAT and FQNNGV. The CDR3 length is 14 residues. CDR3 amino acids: CASSLEGVNTEAFF. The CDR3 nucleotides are TGCGCCAGCAGCTTAGAAGGGGTGAACACTGAAGCTTTCTTT.

The CDR3 spells CASSLIQSPLGNQPQHF. CDR3 coding DNA: TGTGCCAGCAGCCTTATACAGAGTCCCCTGGGCAATCAGCCCCAGCATTTT. The chain has TRBV11-3 and TRBJ1-5; D is ambiguous. Trimming removed 5 bases from V and 2 bases from J, with 19 bases in between. The CDR3 sequence is 17 residues long. Germline loops: CDR1 SGHNT, CDR2 YENEEA.

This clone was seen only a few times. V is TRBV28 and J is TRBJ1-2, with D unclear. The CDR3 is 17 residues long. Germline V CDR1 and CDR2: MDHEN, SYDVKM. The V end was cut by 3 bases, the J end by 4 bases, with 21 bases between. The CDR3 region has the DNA TGTGCCAGCAGTTTCGGTGGCGGAGGGTGGCGGGCCTATGGCTACACCTTC. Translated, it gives CASSFGGGGWRAYGYTF.

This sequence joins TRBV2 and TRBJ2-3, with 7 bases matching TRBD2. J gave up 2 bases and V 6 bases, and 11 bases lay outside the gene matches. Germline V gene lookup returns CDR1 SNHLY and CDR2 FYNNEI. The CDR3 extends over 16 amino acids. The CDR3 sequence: CASSPGGRGYTDTQYF. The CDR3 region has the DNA TGTGCCAGCAGCCCTGGGGGGAGGGGATACACAGATACGCAGTATTTT.

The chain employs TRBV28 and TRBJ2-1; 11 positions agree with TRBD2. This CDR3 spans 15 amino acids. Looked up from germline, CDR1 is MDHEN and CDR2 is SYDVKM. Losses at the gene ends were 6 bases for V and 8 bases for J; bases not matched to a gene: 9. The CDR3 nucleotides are TGTGCCAGCAGCCCCCGGCTAGCGGGAGGTGATGAGCAGTTCTTC. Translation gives CASSPRLAGGDEQFF.

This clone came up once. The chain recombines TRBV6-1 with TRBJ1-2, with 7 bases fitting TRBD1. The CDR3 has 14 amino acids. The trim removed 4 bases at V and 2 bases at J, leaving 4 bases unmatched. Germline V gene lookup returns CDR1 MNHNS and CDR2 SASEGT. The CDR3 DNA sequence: TGTGCCAGCAGTGGGGAGACAGGGAACTATGGCTACACCTTC. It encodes CASSGETGNYGYTF.

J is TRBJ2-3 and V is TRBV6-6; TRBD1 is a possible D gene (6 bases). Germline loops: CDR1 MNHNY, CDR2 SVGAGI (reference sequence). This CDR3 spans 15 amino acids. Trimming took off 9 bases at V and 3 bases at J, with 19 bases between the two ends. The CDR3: CASSRGIAVTDTQYF. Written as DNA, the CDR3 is TGTGCCAGTAGCAGGGGTATTGCGGTAACAGATACGCAGTATTTT.

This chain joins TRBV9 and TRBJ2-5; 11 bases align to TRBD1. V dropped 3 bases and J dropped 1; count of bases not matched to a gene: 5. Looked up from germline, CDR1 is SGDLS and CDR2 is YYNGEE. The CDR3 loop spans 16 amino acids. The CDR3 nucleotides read TGTGCCAGCAGCGCCCGGGACAGGGGGATCCAAGAGACCCAGTACTTC. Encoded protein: CASSARDRGIQETQYF.

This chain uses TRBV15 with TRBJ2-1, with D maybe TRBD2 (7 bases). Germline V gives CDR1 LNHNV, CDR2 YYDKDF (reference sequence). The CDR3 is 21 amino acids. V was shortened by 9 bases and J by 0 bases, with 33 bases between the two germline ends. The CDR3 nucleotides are TGTGCCACTAGGGGGGGGGAGGGGGAGGCCCCCCGCGCGAGCTCCTACAATGAGCAGTTCTTC. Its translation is CATRGGEGEAPRASSYNEQFF.

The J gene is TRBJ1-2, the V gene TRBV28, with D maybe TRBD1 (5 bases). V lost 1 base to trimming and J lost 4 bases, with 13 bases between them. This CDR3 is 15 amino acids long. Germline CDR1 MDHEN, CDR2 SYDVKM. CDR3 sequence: CASSLSSDSIYGYTF. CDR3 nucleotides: TGTGCCAGCAGTTTATCTTCAGACAGTATCTATGGCTACACCTTC.

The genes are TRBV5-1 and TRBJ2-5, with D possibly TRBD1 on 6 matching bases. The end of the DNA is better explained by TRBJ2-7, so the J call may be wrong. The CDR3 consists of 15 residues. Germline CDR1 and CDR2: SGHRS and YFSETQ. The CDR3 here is CASSFSTGAAYEQYF. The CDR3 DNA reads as TGCGCCAGCAGCTTTTCGACAGGCGCGGCCTACGAGCAGTACTTC.

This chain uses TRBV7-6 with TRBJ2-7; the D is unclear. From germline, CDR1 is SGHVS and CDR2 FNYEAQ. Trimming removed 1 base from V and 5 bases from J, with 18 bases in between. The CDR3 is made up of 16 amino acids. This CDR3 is CASSLEYSRPSHEQYF. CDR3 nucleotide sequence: TGTGCCAGCAGCTTAGAGTACTCGCGGCCAAGCCACGAGCAGTACTTC. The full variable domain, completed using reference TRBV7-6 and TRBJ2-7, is GAGVSQSPRYKVTKRGQDVALRCDPISGHVSLYWYRQALGQGPEFLTYFNYEAQQDKSGLPNDRFSAERPEGSISTLTIQRTEQRDSAMYRCASSLEYSRPSHEQYFGPGTRLTVT.

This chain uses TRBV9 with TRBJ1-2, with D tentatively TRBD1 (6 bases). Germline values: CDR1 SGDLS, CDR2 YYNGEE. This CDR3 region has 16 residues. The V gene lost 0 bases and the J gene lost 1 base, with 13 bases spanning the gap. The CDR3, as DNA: TGTGCCAGCAGCGTAGGATCAGGGGCCCTTAACTATGGCTACACCTTC. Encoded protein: CASSVGSGALNYGYTF.